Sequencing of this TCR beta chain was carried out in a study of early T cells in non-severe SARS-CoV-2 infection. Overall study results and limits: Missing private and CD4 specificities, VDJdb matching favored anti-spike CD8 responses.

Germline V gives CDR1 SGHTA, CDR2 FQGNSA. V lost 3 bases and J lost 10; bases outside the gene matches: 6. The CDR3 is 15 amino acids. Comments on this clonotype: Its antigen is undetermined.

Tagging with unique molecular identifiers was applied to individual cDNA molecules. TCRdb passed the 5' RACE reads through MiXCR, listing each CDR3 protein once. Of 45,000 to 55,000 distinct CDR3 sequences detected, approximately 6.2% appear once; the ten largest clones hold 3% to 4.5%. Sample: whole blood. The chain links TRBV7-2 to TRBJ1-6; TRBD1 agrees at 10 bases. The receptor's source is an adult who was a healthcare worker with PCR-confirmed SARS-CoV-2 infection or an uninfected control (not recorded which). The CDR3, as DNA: TGTGCCAGCAGCTTGAGGGACAGGGGAGGATCACCCCTCCACTTT. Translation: CASSLRDRGGSPLHF.